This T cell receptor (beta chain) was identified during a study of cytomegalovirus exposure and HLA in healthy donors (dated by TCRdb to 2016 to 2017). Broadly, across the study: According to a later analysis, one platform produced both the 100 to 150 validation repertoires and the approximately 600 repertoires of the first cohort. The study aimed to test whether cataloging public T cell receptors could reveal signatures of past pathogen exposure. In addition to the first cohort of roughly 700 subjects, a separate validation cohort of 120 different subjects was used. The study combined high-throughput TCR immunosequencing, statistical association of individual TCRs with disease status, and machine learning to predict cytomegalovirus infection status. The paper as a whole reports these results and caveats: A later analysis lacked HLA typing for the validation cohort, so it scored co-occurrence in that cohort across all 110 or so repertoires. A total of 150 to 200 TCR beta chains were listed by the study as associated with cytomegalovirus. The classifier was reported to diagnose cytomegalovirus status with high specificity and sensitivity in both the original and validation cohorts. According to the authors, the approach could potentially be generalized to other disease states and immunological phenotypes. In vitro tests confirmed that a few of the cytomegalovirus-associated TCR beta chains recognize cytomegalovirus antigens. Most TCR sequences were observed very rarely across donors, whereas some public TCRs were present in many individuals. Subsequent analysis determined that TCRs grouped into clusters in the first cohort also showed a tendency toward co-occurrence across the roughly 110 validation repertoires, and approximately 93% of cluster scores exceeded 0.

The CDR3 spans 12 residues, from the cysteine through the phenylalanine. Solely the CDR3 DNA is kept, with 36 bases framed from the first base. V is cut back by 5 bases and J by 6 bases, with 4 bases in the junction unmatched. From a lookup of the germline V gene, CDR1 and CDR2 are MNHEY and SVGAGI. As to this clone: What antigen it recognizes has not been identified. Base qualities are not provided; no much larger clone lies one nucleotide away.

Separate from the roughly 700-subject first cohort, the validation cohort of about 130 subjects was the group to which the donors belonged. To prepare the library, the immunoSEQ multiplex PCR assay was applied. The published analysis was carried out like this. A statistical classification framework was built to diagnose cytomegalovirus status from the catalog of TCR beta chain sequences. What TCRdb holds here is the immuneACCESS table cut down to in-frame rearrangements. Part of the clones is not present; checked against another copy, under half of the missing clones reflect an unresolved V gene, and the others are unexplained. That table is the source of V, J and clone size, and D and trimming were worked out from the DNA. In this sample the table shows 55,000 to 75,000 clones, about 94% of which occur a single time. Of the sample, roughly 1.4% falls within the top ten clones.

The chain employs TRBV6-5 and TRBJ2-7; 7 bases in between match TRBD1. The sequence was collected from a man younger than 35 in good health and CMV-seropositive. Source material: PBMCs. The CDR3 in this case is CASSPTGVEQYF. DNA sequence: TGTGCCAGCAGTCCAACAGGGGTCGAGCAGTACTTC.